The subject of this entry is one TCR beta chain. The sample originates from a study of control samples from healthy donors and cancer patients. Here immunoSEQ multiplex PCR was the method, and the copy in TCRdb shows in-frame clones only, minus some. The sample lists approximately 150,000 clones; just over 85% were seen once. The receptor was derived from a man younger than 35 in good health. Sequenced material: blood.

The CDR3 loop reads CASRAGFYNEQFF. As DNA, the CDR3 is TGTGCCAGCAGGGCAGGGTTCTACAATGAGCAGTTCTTC. The J gene is TRBJ2-1, the V gene TRBV7-2, with D perhaps TRBD1 (5 bases). Trimming cost V 6 bases and J 3 bases, with 9 bases left between them. The CDR3 totals 13 residues. Germline lookup yields CDR1 SGHTA and CDR2 FQGNSA.